The clone carrying this T cell receptor beta chain was counted only a few times. Its target is not known. These data belong to a study of cytomegalovirus exposure and HLA in healthy donors. Study-level information: The study placed approximately 78% of its approximately 400 genotyped donors in the Caucasian-associated ancestry cluster. General observations from the study: Later analysis showed TCR association rates varying by HLA locus, highest for DRB1 and lowest for HLA-C.

While unrecorded immune exposures were likely, the donors were nominally healthy when sampled. Germline V gene sequence: CDR1 SNHLY, CDR2 FYNNEI. CDR3 length: 14 amino acids. V was pared by 6 bases and J by 1 base, with 9 bases between. Primers for the PCR totalled 60 Vbeta and 13 Jbeta. Generated by immunoSEQ multiplex PCR, the TCRdb table keeps only in-frame clones and is missing some. The repertoire holds around 67,000 clones, with around 64% as singletons. The chain recombines TRBV2 with TRBJ2-2; weak D call: TRBD1 (6 bases). The source material was PBMCs. The sequence came from a woman in her 50s in good health and CMV-seronegative. The CDR3 reads CASRRQENTGELFF. DNA for the CDR3: TGTGCCAGCAGGCGACAGGAGAACACCGGGGAGCTGTTTTTT.